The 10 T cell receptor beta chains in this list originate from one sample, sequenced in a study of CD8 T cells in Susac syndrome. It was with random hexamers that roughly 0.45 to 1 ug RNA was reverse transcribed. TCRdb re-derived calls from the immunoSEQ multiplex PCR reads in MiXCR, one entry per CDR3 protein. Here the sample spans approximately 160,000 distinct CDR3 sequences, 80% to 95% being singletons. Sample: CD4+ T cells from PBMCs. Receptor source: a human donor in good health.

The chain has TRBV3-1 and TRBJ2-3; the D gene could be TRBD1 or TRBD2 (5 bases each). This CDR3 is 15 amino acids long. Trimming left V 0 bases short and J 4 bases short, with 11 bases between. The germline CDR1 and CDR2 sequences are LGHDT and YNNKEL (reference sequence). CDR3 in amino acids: CASSQEFGTADTQYF. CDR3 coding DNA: TGTGCCAGCAGCCAAGAGTTTGGGACCGCAGATACGCAGTATTTT.

The CDR3 DNA sequence: TGTGCCAGCAGCCCCACAGGGGCCGGAACTGAAGCTTTCTTT. Protein product: CASSPTGAGTEAFF. V and J are TRBV9 and TRBJ1-1; TRBD1 aligns across 7 bases. The CDR3 covers 14 residues. J was trimmed by 5 bases and V by 4 bases; bases with no gene match: 8. Germline loops: CDR1 SGDLS, CDR2 YYNGEE.

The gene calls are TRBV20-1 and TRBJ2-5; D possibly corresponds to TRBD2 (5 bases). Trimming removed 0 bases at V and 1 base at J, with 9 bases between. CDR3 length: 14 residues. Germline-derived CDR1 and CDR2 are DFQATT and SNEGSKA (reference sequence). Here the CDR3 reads CSARDMTIQETQYF. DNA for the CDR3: TGCAGTGCTAGAGATATGACTATCCAAGAGACCCAGTACTTC.

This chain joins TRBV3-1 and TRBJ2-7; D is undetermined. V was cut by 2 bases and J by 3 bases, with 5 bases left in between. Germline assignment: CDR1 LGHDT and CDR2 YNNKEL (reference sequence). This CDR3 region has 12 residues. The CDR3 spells CASSQSLYEQYF. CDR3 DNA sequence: TGTGCCAGCAGCCAAAGCCTCTACGAGCAGTACTTC.

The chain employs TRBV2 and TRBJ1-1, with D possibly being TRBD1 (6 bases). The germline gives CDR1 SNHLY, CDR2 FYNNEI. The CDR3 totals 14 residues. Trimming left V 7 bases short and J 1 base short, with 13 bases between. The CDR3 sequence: CASNSDRRNTEAFF. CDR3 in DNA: TGTGCCAGCAACTCGGACAGACGGAACACTGAAGCTTTCTTT. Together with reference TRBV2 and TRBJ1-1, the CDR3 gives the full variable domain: EPEVTQTPSHQVTQMGQEVILRCVPISNHLYFYWYRQILGQKVEFLVSFYNNEISEKSEIFDDQFSVERPDGSNFTLKIRSTKLEDSAMYFCASNSDRRNTEAFFGQGTRLTVV.

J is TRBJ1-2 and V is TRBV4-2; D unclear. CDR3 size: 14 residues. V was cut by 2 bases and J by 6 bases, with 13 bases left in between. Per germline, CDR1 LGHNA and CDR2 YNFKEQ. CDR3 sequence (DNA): TGTGCCAGCAGCCAACAATCAAAAGGTGATGGCTACACCTTC. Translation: CASSQQSKGDGYTF.

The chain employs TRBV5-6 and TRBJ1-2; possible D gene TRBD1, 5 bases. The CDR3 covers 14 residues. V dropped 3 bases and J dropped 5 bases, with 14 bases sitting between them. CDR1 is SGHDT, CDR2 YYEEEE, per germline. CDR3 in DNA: TGTGCCAGCAGCTATGGGGGAGCCTATTATGGCTACACCTTC. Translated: CASSYGGAYYGYTF. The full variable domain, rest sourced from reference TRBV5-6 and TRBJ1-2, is DAGVTQSPTHLIKTRGQQVTLRCSPKSGHDTVSWYQQALGQGPQFIFQYYEEEERQRGNFPDRFSGHQFPNYSSELNVNALLLGDSALYLCASSYGGAYYGYTFGSGTRLTVV.

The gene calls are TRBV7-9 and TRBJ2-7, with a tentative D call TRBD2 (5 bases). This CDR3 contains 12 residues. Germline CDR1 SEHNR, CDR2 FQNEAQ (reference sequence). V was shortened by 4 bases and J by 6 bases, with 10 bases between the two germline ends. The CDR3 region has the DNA TGTGCCAGCAGCTACCACGAGGGCGAGCAGTACTTC. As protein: CASSYHEGEQYF.

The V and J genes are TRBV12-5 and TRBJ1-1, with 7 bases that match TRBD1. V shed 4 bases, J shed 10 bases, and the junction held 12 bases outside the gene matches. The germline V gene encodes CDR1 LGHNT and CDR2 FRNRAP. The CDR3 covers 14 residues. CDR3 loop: CASGSHTGAWGAFF. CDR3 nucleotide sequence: TGTGCTAGTGGTTCTCATACAGGGGCTTGGGGAGCTTTCTTT.

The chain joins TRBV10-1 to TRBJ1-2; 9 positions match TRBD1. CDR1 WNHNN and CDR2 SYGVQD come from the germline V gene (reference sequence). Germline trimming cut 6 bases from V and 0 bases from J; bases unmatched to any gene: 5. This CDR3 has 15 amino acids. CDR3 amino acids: CASRIRDRANYGYTF. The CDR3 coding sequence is TGCGCCAGCAGAATCCGGGACAGGGCTAACTATGGCTACACCTTC.